The source of this T cell receptor (beta chain) is a study of cytomegalovirus exposure and HLA in healthy donors. Participants comprised healthy donors of bone marrow. The CDR3 is made up of 14 amino acids. CDR1 and CDR2 (germline): SGHNT, YYREEE (reference sequence). V lost 1 base to trimming and J lost 5 bases; unmatched junction nucleotides: 5. Whole-study findings and limits: Evidence from a later analysis indicated that most CMV-associated TCR beta chains looked HLA-restricted. There was a cluster of highly shared sequence variants that was likely a sequencing artifact.

A note on this clone: The antigen remains unidentified.

PCR involved 60 Vbeta and 13 Jbeta primers. Profiled with immunoSEQ multiplex PCR; TCRdb holds only in-frame clones, not every one. In the table there are tens of thousands of clones, nearly 80% of which are singletons. The sample consisted of PBMCs. The V gene is TRBV5-4, the J gene TRBJ2-5, with TRBD1 matching 7 bases. The clonotype comes from a woman in her thirties or forties in good health and CMV-seronegative. The CDR3 region has the DNA TGTGCCAGCAGCTTGAAGGGGGCCGGGGAGACCCAGTACTTC. Translating it yields CASSLKGAGETQYF.